This T cell receptor (beta chain) was sequenced in a study of CD8 T cells in ankylosing spondylitis. V lost 4 bases to trimming and J lost 2 bases; unmatched junction nucleotides: 5. This CDR3 spans 14 amino acids. Germline CDR1 SGHNT, CDR2 YYREEE (reference sequence). Each CDR3 protein is one row after TCRdb ran MiXCR on the 5' RACE reads. The repertoire holds 150,000 to 200,000 distinct CDR3 sequences, approximately 32% seen once, with around 6% in the top ten. The clonotype was recovered from a male donor with ankylosing spondylitis. The sequenced material came from synovial fluid, either unsorted or a sorted T cell fraction (not recorded which). V and J are TRBV5-4 and TRBJ1-1, with 7 bases that match TRBD1. CDR3 region: CASSTGQSNTEAFF. DNA for the CDR3: TGTGCCAGCAGCACGGGACAGAGTAACACTGAAGCTTTCTTT.